This T cell receptor (beta chain) was sequenced for a study of identical twins. V dropped 0 bases and J dropped 1; count of bases not matched to a gene: 12. The CDR3 runs 20 residues. Germline V gives CDR1 MNHEY, CDR2 SVGEGT. With regard to this clonotype: Its antigen is unidentified.

TCRdb reprocessed the 5' RACE reads via MiXCR and lists one record per CDR3 protein. The table lists roughly 470,000 distinct CDR3 sequences, more than 13% of them singletons. Study-wide findings and caveats: In cord blood, abundant beta clonotypes had fewer insertions; memory showed no trend. Models underestimated out-of-frame TCR alpha sharing in monozygotic twins. There was an excess of low generation probability in the out-of-frame alpha sequences that twins shared.

Separately, the same data were catalogued under a study of yellow fever vaccine responses in identical twins.

The TCR originated in a young woman in good health. J is TRBJ1-6 and V is TRBV6-2 or TRBV6-3; TRBD1 agrees at 7 bases. The specimen was CD4+ T cells sorted from blood. The CDR3 reads CASSYSVPGGRSSYNSPLHF. CDR3 coding DNA: TGTGCCAGCAGTTACTCTGTGCCAGGGGGTAGGAGTTCCTATAATTCACCCCTCCACTTT.